This T cell receptor (beta chain) originates from a study of cytomegalovirus exposure and HLA in healthy donors. On the study more broadly: Per a later analysis, the approximately 690 first-cohort and approximately 120 validation repertoires shared one platform.

TCRdb's table, derived via immunoSEQ multiplex PCR, lists solely in-frame clones and lacks some. Among 95,000 to 120,000 clones listed, roughly 88% were seen once. In regard to this clone: The antigen remains undetermined.

Study results and caveats: Altogether, 150 to 200 TCR beta chains were recorded as cytomegalovirus-associated. Rarity marked most TCR sequences, yet some public TCRs occurred in many donors.

The sequence was obtained from a woman aged 18-29 years in good health and CMV-seronegative. The source material was PBMCs.

CDR3 in DNA: TGTGCCAGCACGGGACAGGAGACAGATACGCAGTATTTT. It yields the protein CASTGQETDTQYF. The V gene is TRBV6-5, the J gene TRBJ2-3; 8 nucleotides match TRBD1. The V gene's germline CDR1 is MNHEY and CDR2 SVGAGI. After removal of 7 bases from V and 3 bases from J, the junction contained 3 bases not matched to a gene. This CDR3 region has 13 residues.